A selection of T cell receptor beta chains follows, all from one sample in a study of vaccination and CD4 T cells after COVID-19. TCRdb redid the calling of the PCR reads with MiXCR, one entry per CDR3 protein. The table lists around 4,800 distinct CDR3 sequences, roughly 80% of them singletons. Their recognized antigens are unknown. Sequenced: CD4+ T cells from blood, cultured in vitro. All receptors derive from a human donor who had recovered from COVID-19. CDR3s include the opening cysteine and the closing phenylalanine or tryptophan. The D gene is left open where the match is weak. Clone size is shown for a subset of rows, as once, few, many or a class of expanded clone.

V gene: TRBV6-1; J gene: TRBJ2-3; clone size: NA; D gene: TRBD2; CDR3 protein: CASSRGGSSTDTQYF; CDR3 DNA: TGTGCCAGCAGCCGGGGAGGGTCTAGCACAGATACGCAGTATTTT
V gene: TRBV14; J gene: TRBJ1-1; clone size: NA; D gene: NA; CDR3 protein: CASSQPGWGSAFF; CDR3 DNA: TGTGCCAGCAGCCAACCCGGGTGGGGGTCTGCTTTCTTT
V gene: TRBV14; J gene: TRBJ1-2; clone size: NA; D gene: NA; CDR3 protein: CASSPREGFGYTF; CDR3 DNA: TGTGCCAGCAGCCCAAGAGAGGGGTTTGGCTACACCTTC
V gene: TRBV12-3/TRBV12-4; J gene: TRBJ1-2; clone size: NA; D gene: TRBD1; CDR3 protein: CASSLGQVKDGYTF; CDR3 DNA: TGTGCCAGCAGCCTGGGACAGGTTAAAGATGGCTACACCTTC
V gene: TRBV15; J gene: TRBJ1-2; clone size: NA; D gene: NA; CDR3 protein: CATSRRTDYGYTF; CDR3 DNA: TGTGCCACCAGCAGAAGGACAGACTATGGCTACACCTTC
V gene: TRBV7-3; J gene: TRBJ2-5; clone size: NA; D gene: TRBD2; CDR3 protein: CASSPGGGRETQYF; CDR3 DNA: TGTGCCAGCAGCCCCGGCGGGGGGCGGGAGACCCAGTACTTC
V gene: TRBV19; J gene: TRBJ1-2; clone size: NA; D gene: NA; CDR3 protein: CASIQPGDGYGYTF; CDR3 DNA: TGTGCCAGTATTCAACCCGGGGATGGCTATGGCTACACCTTC
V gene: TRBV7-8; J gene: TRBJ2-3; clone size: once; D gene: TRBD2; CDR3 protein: CASSPTGGLLGGDTQYF; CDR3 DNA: TGTGCCAGCAGCCCCACGGGAGGACTCCTGGGCGGAGATACGCAGTATTTT
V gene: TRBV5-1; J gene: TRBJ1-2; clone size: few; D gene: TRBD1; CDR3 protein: CASSLSGGEYYGYTF; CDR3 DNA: TGCGCCAGCAGCTTGTCAGGGGGCGAGTACTATGGCTACACCTTC
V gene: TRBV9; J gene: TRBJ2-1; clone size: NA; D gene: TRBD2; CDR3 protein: CASSVGRAGGNQDEQFF; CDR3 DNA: TGTGCCAGCAGCGTAGGTAGGGCGGGGGGAAACCAAGATGAGCAGTTCTTC
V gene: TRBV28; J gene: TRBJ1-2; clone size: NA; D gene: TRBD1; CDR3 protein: CASSSGTGNYGYTF; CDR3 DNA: TGTGCCAGCAGTTCCGGGACAGGAAACTATGGCTACACCTTC
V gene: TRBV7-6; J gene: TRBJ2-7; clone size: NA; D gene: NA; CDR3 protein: CASSLTGRDYEQYF; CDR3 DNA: TGTGCCAGCAGCTTGACAGGAAGGGACTACGAGCAGTACTTC
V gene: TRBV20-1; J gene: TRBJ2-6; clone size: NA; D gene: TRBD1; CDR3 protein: CSARGVGQGSAGANVLTF; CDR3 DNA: TGCAGTGCTAGAGGGGTGGGACAGGGGTCCGCTGGGGCCAACGTCCTGACTTTC
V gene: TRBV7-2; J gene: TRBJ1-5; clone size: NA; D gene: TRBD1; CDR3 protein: CASSPRTGLSNQPQHF; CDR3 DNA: TGTGCCAGCAGCCCGCGGACAGGGCTTAGCAATCAGCCCCAGCATTTT
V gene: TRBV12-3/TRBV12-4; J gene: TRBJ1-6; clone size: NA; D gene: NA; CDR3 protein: CASTSGVSPLHF; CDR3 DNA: TGTGCCAGCACCTCTGGGGTTTCACCCCTCCACTTT
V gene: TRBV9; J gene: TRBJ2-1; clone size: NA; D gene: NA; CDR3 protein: CASSVVTTNEQFF; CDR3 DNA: TGTGCCAGCAGCGTAGTTACCACCAATGAGCAGTTCTTC
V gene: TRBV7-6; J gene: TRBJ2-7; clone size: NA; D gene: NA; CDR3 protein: CASSLGGGRGLNF; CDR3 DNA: TGTGCCAGCAGCTTAGGAGGTGGGCGGGGGCTCAACTTC
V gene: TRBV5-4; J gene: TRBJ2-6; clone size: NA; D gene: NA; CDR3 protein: CASSFASGANVLTF; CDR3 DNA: TGTGCCAGCAGCTTTGCTTCTGGGGCCAACGTCCTGACTTTC
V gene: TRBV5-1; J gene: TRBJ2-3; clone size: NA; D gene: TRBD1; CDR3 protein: CASTSLVGTGDTDTQYF; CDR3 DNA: TGCGCCAGCACCTCTTTAGTCGGGACAGGGGATACAGATACGCAGTATTTT
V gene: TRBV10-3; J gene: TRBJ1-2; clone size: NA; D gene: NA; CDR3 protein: CAISESNSVVYGYTF; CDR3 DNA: TGTGCCATCAGTGAGTCTAACAGTGTTGTCTATGGCTACACCTTC
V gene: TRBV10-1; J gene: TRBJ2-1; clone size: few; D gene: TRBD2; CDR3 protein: CASSDWETSRRHEQFF; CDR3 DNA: TGCGCCAGCAGTGATTGGGAGACTAGCAGGAGGCATGAGCAGTTCTTC
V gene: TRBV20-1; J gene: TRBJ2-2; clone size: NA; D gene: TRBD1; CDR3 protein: CSAHRGFDTGELFF; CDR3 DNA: TGCAGTGCCCACAGGGGGTTCGACACCGGGGAGCTGTTTTTT
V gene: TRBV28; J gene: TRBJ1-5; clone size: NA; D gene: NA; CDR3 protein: CASSLSGLRGGNQPQHF; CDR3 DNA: TGTGCCAGCAGTTTGAGTGGGTTGCGAGGGGGCAATCAGCCCCAGCATTTT
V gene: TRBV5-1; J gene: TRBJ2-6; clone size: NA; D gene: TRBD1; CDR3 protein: CASRPVYRGPSGANVLTF; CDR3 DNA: TGCGCCAGCAGACCCGTCTACAGGGGCCCCTCTGGGGCCAACGTCCTGACTTTC
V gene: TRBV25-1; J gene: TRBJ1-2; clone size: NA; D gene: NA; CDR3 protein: CASSDDRANYGYTF; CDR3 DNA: TGTGCCAGCAGTGACGACAGAGCTAACTATGGCTACACCTTC
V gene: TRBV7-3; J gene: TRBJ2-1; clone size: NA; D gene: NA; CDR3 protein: CASSLTQLSALYNEQFF; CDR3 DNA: TGTGCCAGCAGCTTAACCCAACTCAGCGCTCTTTACAATGAGCAGTTCTTC
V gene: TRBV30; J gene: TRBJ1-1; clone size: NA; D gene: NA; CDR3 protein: CAWSILGGTNTEAFF; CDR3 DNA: TGTGCCTGGAGTATACTAGGGGGAACGAACACTGAAGCTTTCTTT
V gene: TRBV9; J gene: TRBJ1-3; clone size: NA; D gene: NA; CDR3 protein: CASSVGGTDSGNTIYF; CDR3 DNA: TGTGCCAGCAGCGTAGGAGGGACTGACTCTGGAAACACCATATATTTT
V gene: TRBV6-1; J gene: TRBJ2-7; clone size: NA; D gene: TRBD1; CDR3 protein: CASRDGRGPSYEQYF; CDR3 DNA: TGTGCCAGCCGGGATGGCAGGGGGCCCTCCTACGAGCAGTACTTC
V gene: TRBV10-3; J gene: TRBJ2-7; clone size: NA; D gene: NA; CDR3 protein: CATRDPANYEQYF; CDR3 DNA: TGTGCCACCCGGGACCCCGCAAACTACGAGCAGTACTTC
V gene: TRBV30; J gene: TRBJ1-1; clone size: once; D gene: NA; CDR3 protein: CAWSVRRGGPEALF; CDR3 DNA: TGTGCCTGGAGTGTACGGAGGGGGGGGCCTGAAGCTCTCTTT
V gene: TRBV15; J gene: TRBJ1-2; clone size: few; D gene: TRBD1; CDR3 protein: CATSRDQGVGTGDGYTF; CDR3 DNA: TGTGCCACCAGCAGAGATCAGGGTGTTGGGACAGGGGATGGCTACACCTTC
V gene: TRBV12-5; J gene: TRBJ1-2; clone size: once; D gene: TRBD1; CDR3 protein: CASGLPTGDGGYTF; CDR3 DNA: TGTGCTAGTGGTTTACCGACAGGGGACGGTGGCTACACCTTC
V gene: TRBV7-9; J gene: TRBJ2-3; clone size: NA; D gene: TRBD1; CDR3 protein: CASSLAGQVTDTQYF; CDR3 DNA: TGTGCCAGCAGCTTAGCAGGACAGGTCACAGATACGCAGTATTTT
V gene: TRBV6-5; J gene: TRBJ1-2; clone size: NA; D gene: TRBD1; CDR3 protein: CASSFPRGRFNGPNYGYTF; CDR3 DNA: TGTGCCAGCAGTTTCCCCAGGGGGCGGTTTAACGGTCCTAACTATGGCTACACCTTC
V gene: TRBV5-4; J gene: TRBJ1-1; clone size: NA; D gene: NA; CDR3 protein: CASSLALGANTEAFF; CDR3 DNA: TGTGCCAGCAGCTTGGCCTTAGGGGCGAACACTGAAGCTTTCTTT
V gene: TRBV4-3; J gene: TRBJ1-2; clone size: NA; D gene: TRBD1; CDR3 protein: CASSPTRTGYGYTF; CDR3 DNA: TGCGCCAGCAGCCCCACAAGGACAGGGTATGGCTACACCTTC
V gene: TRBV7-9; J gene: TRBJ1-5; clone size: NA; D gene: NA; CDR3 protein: CASCFEDQPQHF; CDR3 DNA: TGTGCCAGCTGTTTTGAGGATCAGCCCCAGCATTTT
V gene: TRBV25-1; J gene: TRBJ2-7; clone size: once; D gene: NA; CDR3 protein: CASSGVSYEQYF; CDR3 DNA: TGTGCCAGCAGTGGAGTCTCCTACGAGCAGTACTTC
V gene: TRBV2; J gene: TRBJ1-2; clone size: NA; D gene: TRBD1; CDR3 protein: CASRARQGETYGYTF; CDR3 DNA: TGTGCCAGCAGGGCCCGACAGGGTGAAACCTATGGCTACACCTTC
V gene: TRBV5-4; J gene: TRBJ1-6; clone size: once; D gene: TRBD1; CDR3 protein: CASSPTGTGAGDNSPLHF; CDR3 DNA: TGTGCCAGCAGCCCGACGGGAACAGGGGCAGGTGATAATTCACCCCTCCACTTT
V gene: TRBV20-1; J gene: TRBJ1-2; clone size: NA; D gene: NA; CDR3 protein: CSARVPRGSLNGYTF; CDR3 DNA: TGCAGTGCTAGAGTCCCCCGCGGGTCTCTGAACGGCTACACCTTC
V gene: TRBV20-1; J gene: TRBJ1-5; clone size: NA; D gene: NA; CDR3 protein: CSASLSLSKARGQPQHF; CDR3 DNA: TGCAGTGCTAGTTTAAGTCTCTCGAAGGCACGGGGTCAGCCCCAGCATTTT
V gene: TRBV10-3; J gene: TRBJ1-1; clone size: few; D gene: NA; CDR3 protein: CAITPGTNTEAFF; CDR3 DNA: TGTGCCATCACTCCCGGGACTAACACTGAAGCTTTCTTT
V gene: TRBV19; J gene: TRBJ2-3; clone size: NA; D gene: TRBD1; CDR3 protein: CASSTAGGSTDTQYF; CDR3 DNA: TGTGCCAGTAGTACCGCAGGGGGCAGCACAGATACGCAGTATTTT